The 8 T cell receptor beta chains given below trace back to one sample, sequenced in a study of control samples from healthy donors and cancer patients. Measured with immunoSEQ multiplex PCR; TCRdb has only the in-frame clones, and not every one. The sample includes 100,000 to 150,000 clones, 70% to 90% of them seen just once. The sample consisted of blood. These TCRs come from a man aged 55 to 70 in good health.

V gene TRBV28 combines with J gene TRBJ1-5; D is undetermined. Trimming cost V 5 bases and J 0 bases, with 8 bases left between them. The CDR3 loop spans 14 amino acids. Germline assignment: CDR1 MDHEN and CDR2 SYDVKM. For the CDR3, the DNA is TGTGCCAGCAGTCTCTCCCCTAGCAATCAGCCCCAGCATTTT. Translation gives CASSLSPSNQPQHF. The complete variable domain, with remaining parts taken from reference TRBV28 and TRBJ1-5, reads DVKVTQSSRYLVKRTGEKVFLECVQDMDHENMFWYRQDPGLGLRLIYFSYDVKMKEKGDIPEGYSVSREKKERFSLILESASTNQTSMYLCASSLSPSNQPQHFGDGTRLSIL.

V is TRBV18 and J is TRBJ1-5; 8 nucleotides agree with TRBD1. The ends lost 5 bases at V and 4 bases at J; junction bases unmatched: 7. This CDR3 has 15 residues. The germline CDR1 and CDR2 sequences are KGHSH and LQKENI. The CDR3: CASSNGQGFNQPQHF. In DNA form, the CDR3 reads TGTGCCAGCTCAAACGGACAGGGTTTTAATCAGCCCCAGCATTTT.

The J gene is TRBJ1-4, the V gene TRBV4-3, with D possibly being TRBD1 (5 bases). There are 15 residues in the CDR3. Per germline, CDR1 LGHNA and CDR2 YSLEER. The V gene lost 4 bases and the J gene lost 2 bases, with 11 bases spanning the gap. CDR3 residues: CASSRLWGTNEKLFF. The CDR3, as DNA: TGCGCCAGCAGCCGATTATGGGGCACTAATGAAAAACTGTTTTTT.

This clone is a singleton in its sample. The rearrangement uses TRBV7-3 and TRBJ1-2, with 9 bases matching TRBD1. The CDR3 runs to 14 residues. After removal of 5 bases from V and 2 bases from J, the junction contained 3 bases not matched to a gene. The germline gives CDR1 SGHTA, CDR2 FQGTGA. This chain's CDR3 is CASSLGTGNYGYTF. In DNA form, the CDR3 reads TGTGCCAGCAGCCTAGGGACAGGGAACTATGGCTACACCTTC.

This chain links TRBV27 with TRBJ1-5, with TRBD1 matching 8 bases. V shed 4 bases, J shed 5 bases, and the junction held 7 bases outside the gene matches. Looked up from germline, CDR1 is MNHEY and CDR2 is SMNVEV (reference sequence). The CDR3 covers 15 residues. The CDR3 here is CASSSGTGGYQPQHF. The CDR3 DNA reads as TGTGCCAGCAGTTCCGGGACAGGAGGGTATCAGCCCCAGCATTTT.

J is TRBJ1-2 and V is TRBV9; D remains ambiguous. Germline V gene lookup returns CDR1 SGDLS and CDR2 YYNGEE. The CDR3 extends over 14 amino acids. Trimming shortened V by 3 bases and J by 8 bases, and 17 bases separated the two germline ends. The CDR3 bases are TGTGCCAGCAGCGCCGGAAGGGCCGATGGGGGCTACACCTTC. Translation gives CASSAGRADGGYTF.

The CDR3 nucleotides read TGTGCCAGCACCTCGTATGGGAAGAGCTCTGGAAACACCATATATTTT. This codes for CASTSYGKSSGNTIYF. This chain connects TRBV2 to TRBJ1-3; no firm D call. The germline CDR1 and CDR2 sequences are SNHLY and FYNNEI. The V and J ends lost 7 bases and 0 bases respectively, with 16 bases between them. This CDR3 region has 16 residues.

This rearrangement joins TRBV6-1 to TRBJ2-5, with a possible D match to TRBD1 (5 bases). V lost 1 base, J lost 5 bases, and 17 bases lay in between. The CDR3 consists of 16 residues. Germline-derived CDR1 and CDR2 are MNHNS and SASEGT. The chain's CDR3 is CASSEGPGLGGETQYF. The CDR3 nucleotides read TGTGCCAGCAGTGAAGGTCCAGGGTTAGGTGGCGAGACCCAGTACTTC.